A selection of T cell receptor beta chains follows, all from one sample in a study of blood T cell repertoires in COVID-19. Profiled with immunoSEQ multiplex PCR; TCRdb holds only in-frame clones, not every one. Of some 50,000 clones listed, about four fifths were seen once; the top ten hold 8.2%. Sequences were obtained from peripheral blood. The receptors were sampled from a woman aged 80 or older with acute or convalescent COVID-19. The CDR3 runs from the conserved cysteine through the conserved F or W. D genes are given only for firm matches. Clone size is given for some rows only: seen once, a few or many times, or a class if the clone is expanded.

j_call clone_size v_call d_call cdr3_aa cdr3_nt
TRBJ2-7 NA TRBV19 NA CASSTSNAGANEQYF TGTGCCAGTAGTACCAGCAACGCAGGGGCCAACGAGCAGTACTTC
TRBJ2-5 NA TRBV6-1 TRBD1 CASSETGTGETQYF TGTGCCAGCAGTGAAACCGGGACAGGAGAGACCCAGTACTTC
TRBJ1-2 NA TRBV5-1 NA CASSLSAVGYGYTF TGCGCCAGCAGCTTGTCGGCGGTCGGCTATGGCTACACCTTC
TRBJ1-5 NA TRBV19 NA CASSIREDQPQHF TGTGCCAGTAGTATCAGGGAGGATCAGCCCCAGCATTTT
TRBJ1-1 NA TRBV5-4 NA CASSLGNRVGSFF TGTGCCAGCAGCTTGGGGAACAGGGTAGGTAGTTTCTTT
TRBJ2-5 once TRBV10-1 NA CASSDMPPGGQETQYF TGCGCCAGCAGTGATATGCCACCCGGGGGCCAAGAGACCCAGTACTTC
TRBJ1-1 few TRBV5-1 TRBD1 CASSLAGTVNTEAFF TGCGCCAGCAGCTTGGCCGGGACAGTGAACACTGAAGCTTTCTTT
TRBJ2-7 NA TRBV2 TRBD1 CASSVTGGTYEQYF TGTGCCAGCAGTGTGACAGGGGGTACCTACGAGCAGTACTTC
TRBJ2-3 NA TRBV28 TRBD2 CASSFSGGPFTDTQYF TGTGCCAGCAGTTTTAGCGGGGGTCCCTTCACAGATACGCAGTATTTT
TRBJ1-1 NA TRBV5-1 NA CASSLEAGNTEAFF TGCGCCAGCAGCTTGGAGGCAGGGAACACTGAAGCTTTCTTT
TRBJ1-4 NA TRBV5-1 NA CASSLAGYEKLFF TGCGCCAGCAGCTTGGCAGGGTATGAAAAACTGTTTTTT
TRBJ1-3 NA TRBV6-5 NA CASSYSGLSGNTIYF TGTGCCAGCAGTTACTCGGGCCTCTCTGGAAACACCATATATTTT
TRBJ1-1 NA TRBV12-1 NA CASSFAVSDGGLGVGNTEAFF TGTGCCAGCAGCTTTGCCGTAAGCGACGGTGGATTAGGGGTGGGAAACACTGAAGCTTTCTTT
TRBJ2-2 NA TRBV21-1 NA CASSRPCGREVGELFF TGTGCCAGCAGCCGACCCTGTGGGCGGGAAGTCGGGGAGCTGTTTTTT
TRBJ2-5 NA TRBV7-6 TRBD2 CASSSPSGGQKETQYF TGTGCCAGCAGCTCTCCTAGCGGGGGCCAGAAAGAGACCCAGTACTTC
TRBJ1-1 NA TRBV4-1 TRBD1 CASSHQGALNPFF TGCGCCAGCAGCCACCAGGGGGCGCTTAATCCTTTCTTT
TRBJ1-5 medium-sized TRBV19 NA CASSPIRVLGSQPQHF TGTGCCAGTAGTCCGATAAGGGTCCTCGGGAGTCAGCCCCAGCATTTT
TRBJ2-3 NA TRBV19 TRBD2 CASKAGGGDTQYF TGTGCCAGTAAAGCGGGGGGAGGGGATACGCAGTATTTT
TRBJ1-1 NA TRBV25-1 TRBD1 CASSEWGTGEAFF TGTGCCAGCAGTGAATGGGGGACAGGGGAAGCTTTCTTT
TRBJ1-5 NA TRBV28 NA CASSLSRGSQPQHF TGTGCCAGCAGTTTATCCAGGGGCAGTCAGCCCCAGCATTTT
TRBJ2-1 NA TRBV5-1 TRBD1 CASSIGTANEQFF TGCGCCAGCAGCATCGGGACAGCAAATGAGCAGTTCTTC
TRBJ2-7 few TRBV12-3/TRBV12-4 TRBD1 CASSYRGSYEQYF TGTGCCAGCAGTTACAGGGGCTCCTACGAGCAGTACTTC
TRBJ2-7 NA TRBV18 TRBD1 CASSPDRATSTYEQYF TGTGCCAGCTCACCGGACAGGGCCACCTCTACCTACGAGCAGTACTTC
TRBJ1-1 NA TRBV18 NA CASSPNRAEAFF TGTGCCAGCTCACCCAATCGGGCTGAAGCTTTCTTT
TRBJ2-1 few TRBV5-6 TRBD1 CASSPTGASLFF TGTGCCAGCAGCCCTACAGGGGCAAGTCTGTTCTTC
TRBJ2-7 once TRBV27 TRBD2 CASRRGLAGPYEQYF TGTGCCAGCCGACGGGGACTAGCGGGGCCGTACGAGCAGTACTTC
TRBJ2-1 NA TRBV10-2 TRBD2 CASRGGTSGKDEQFF TGCGCCAGCAGGGGAGGGACTAGCGGGAAGGATGAGCAGTTCTTC
TRBJ2-1 NA TRBV3-1/TRBV3-2 NA CASSGGIQHNEQFF TGTGCCAGCAGTGGCGGGATTCAACACAATGAGCAGTTCTTC
TRBJ2-1 NA TRBV2 TRBD2 CASRGTSGIVYNEQFF TGTGCCAGCAGAGGGACTAGCGGGATAGTATACAATGAGCAGTTCTTC
TRBJ2-3 NA TRBV20-1 NA CSARDLEAGYF TGCAGTGCTAGAGATCTAGAGGCGGGATATTTT
TRBJ1-2 once TRBV27 TRBD1 CASSQVPNRGGNYGYTF TGTGCCAGCAGCCAAGTACCTAACAGGGGTGGGAACTATGGCTACACCTTC
TRBJ1-2 NA TRBV27 TRBD1 CASRSGTGAGYTF TGTGCCAGCAGATCCGGGACAGGGGCTGGCTACACCTTC
TRBJ1-6 NA TRBV19 TRBD1 CASSTTIRDRNSPLHF TGTGCCAGTAGTACAACGATTCGGGACAGGAATTCACCCCTCCACTTT
TRBJ1-2 NA TRBV6-6 NA CASSPRGGMSGYTF TGTGCCAGCAGTCCCCGAGGTGGAATGTCTGGCTACACCTTC
TRBJ1-2 NA TRBV12-3/TRBV12-4 TRBD1 CASSQTGDYGYTF TGTGCCAGCAGTCAGACAGGGGACTATGGCTACACCTTC
TRBJ1-2 NA TRBV21-1 NA CASSSCLHTYGYTF TGTGCCAGCAGCTCATGCCTCCATACTTATGGCTACACCTTC
TRBJ2-5 NA TRBV11-2 NA CASSWVRGSQETQYF TGTGCCAGCAGCTGGGTCCGGGGGTCCCAAGAGACCCAGTACTTC
TRBJ2-1 NA TRBV27 NA CASSLLGSPLYNEQFF TGTGCCAGCAGCTTACTCGGGTCACCCCTCTACAATGAGCAGTTCTTC
TRBJ2-1 once TRBV19 TRBD2 CASSILGGAGRNNEQFF TGTGCCAGTAGTATACTCGGGGGGGCCGGTCGTAACAATGAGCAGTTCTTC
TRBJ2-5 NA TRBV6-5 NA CATGKASKETQYF TGTGCCACGGGGAAGGCGTCGAAAGAGACCCAGTACTTC
TRBJ2-3 NA TRBV11-3 NA CASSLARGTDTQYF TGTGCCAGCAGCTTAGCCAGGGGCACAGATACGCAGTATTTT
TRBJ2-7 once TRBV19 NA CASSTQGGGVYEQYF TGTGCCAGTAGTACCCAGGGAGGGGGAGTCTACGAGCAGTACTTC
TRBJ2-1 NA TRBV27 TRBD1 CASSLSAGTGKNEQFF TGTGCCAGCAGTTTATCTGCCGGGACAGGGAAAAATGAGCAGTTCTTC
TRBJ1-1 many TRBV2 TRBD1 CASTPQGAYTEAFF TGTGCCAGCACACCCCAGGGGGCGTACACTGAAGCTTTCTTT
TRBJ2-3 NA TRBV5-1 TRBD2 CASSLETSGRAGDTQYF TGCGCCAGCAGCTTGGAGACTAGCGGGAGGGCGGGTGATACGCAGTATTTT
TRBJ1-5 NA TRBV6-5 NA CASSYSNGDQPQHF TGTGCCAGCAGTTACTCGAATGGAGATCAGCCCCAGCATTTT
TRBJ2-7 NA TRBV2 TRBD2 CASSEFGLAGEQYF TGTGCCAGCAGTGAATTTGGGCTAGCGGGGGAGCAGTACTTC
TRBJ1-3 NA TRBV29-1 TRBD1 CSVGEGTGDGNTIYF TGCAGCGTTGGAGAGGGGACAGGGGACGGAAACACCATATATTTT
TRBJ2-1 NA TRBV27 TRBD2 CASSTSGLAGAYNEQFF TGTGCCAGCAGTACCTCCGGACTAGCGGGTGCCTACAATGAGCAGTTCTTC
TRBJ2-7 NA TRBV5-6 TRBD1 CASSLRDRDRYEQYF TGTGCCAGCAGCTTGCGGGACAGGGACAGATACGAGCAGTACTTC
TRBJ2-3 NA TRBV27 TRBD2 CASSYRRAGDRTDTQYF TGTGCCAGCAGTTACCGAAGAGCGGGAGATCGAACAGATACGCAGTATTTT
TRBJ2-1 NA TRBV27 TRBD2 CASSLWSSGRGEQFF TGTGCCAGCAGTTTATGGTCGTCCGGGAGGGGTGAGCAGTTCTTC
TRBJ1-1 many TRBV4-1 TRBD1 CASSGDREKAFF TGCGCCAGCAGCGGCGACAGGGAAAAAGCTTTCTTT
TRBJ1-2 NA TRBV7-2 TRBD1 CASSSTRQGKGYTF TGTGCCAGCAGCTCAACCCGACAGGGAAAAGGCTACACCTTC
TRBJ2-5 NA TRBV29-1 NA CSVVGHRAGSQETQYF TGCAGCGTTGTAGGTCACCGGGCGGGAAGCCAAGAGACCCAGTACTTC
TRBJ2-3 NA TRBV10-2 TRBD2 CASSERLAGGGTQYF TGCGCCAGCAGTGAGCGACTAGCGGGGGGAGGGACGCAGTATTTT
TRBJ2-7 NA TRBV9 NA CASSPVGGSYEQYF TGTGCCAGCAGCCCGGTCGGGGGATCCTACGAGCAGTACTTC
TRBJ2-3 NA TRBV19 TRBD1 CASSTTGGSTDTQYF TGTGCCAGTAGTACAACAGGGGGTAGCACAGATACGCAGTATTTT
TRBJ2-1 NA TRBV18 NA CASSPKPYNEQFF TGTGCCAGCTCACCTAAGCCATACAATGAGCAGTTCTTC
TRBJ1-6 NA TRBV6-5 TRBD1 CASRRRTGDNSPLHF TGTGCCAGCAGAAGACGGACAGGGGATAATTCACCCCTCCACTTT